Included here is one TCR beta chain sequence, with context. What it binds is unknown. These data come from a study of PD-1 blockade in classical Hodgkin lymphoma. Study context: Patients were dosed intravenously with nivolumab at 3 mg/kg every 2 weeks. Study conclusions and caveats: A significant rise in TCR diversity was seen by C4D1 for CD4+ cells but not for CD8+ cells. When nivolumab was started under 1 year after ASCT, patients were excluded. Newly diagnosed patients were reported to exhibit reduced baseline TCR diversity relative to healthy donors.

Germline CDR1 is SNHLY and CDR2 is FYNNEI. Trimming left V 1 base short and J 5 bases short, with 11 bases between. This CDR3 is built from 14 residues. Exposure to brentuximab vedotin varied, and each patient had relapsed following autologous stem cell transplantation. Assay: immunoSEQ multiplex PCR; the TCRdb copy retains only in-frame clones and omits some. Among about 110,000 clones listed, 80% to 90% were seen once. Sample: peripheral blood mononuclear cells (PBMCs), taken before the second cycle of nivolumab. This TCR derives from a human donor with classical Hodgkin lymphoma. The V gene is TRBV2, the J gene TRBJ1-2; no reliable D call. The CDR3 nucleotides are TGTGCCAGCAGTGAAGGCAGGATGCGGTATGGCTACACCTTC. Amino acid sequence: CASSEGRMRYGYTF.